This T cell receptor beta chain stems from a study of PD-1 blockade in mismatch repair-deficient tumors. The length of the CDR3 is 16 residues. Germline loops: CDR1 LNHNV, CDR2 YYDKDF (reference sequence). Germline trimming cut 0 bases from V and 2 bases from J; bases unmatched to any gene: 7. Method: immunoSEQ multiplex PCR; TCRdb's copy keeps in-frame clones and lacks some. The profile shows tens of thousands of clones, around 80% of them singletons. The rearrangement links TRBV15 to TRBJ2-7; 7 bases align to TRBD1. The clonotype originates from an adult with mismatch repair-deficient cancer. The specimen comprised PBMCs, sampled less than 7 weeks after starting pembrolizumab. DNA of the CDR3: TGTGCCACCAGCAGAGATGGGGGACAGCTCCCCTACGAGCAGTACTTC. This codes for CATSRDGGQLPYEQYF.